A single sample gave rise to the 19 T cell receptor beta chains below, sequenced in a study of beta chain features in type 1 diabetes. Overall study results and limits: In all four CD4+ subsets, TCRB CDR3 length was significantly, moderately reduced in type 1 diabetes.

These TCRs' antigens remain unknown. What was sequenced were expressed TCRB transcripts, since all of the isolated RNA had been reverse transcribed. The protocol was immunoSEQ multiplex PCR, while the TCRdb copy is restricted to in-frame clones and leaves out a portion. Of about 660,000 clones in the sample, over 12% were seen once. The sequencing sample was made of naive CD4+ T cells from blood. The receptors come from a man in his late teens or twenties with type 1 diabetes.

V and J are TRBV30 and TRBJ2-1, with unresolved D. The CDR3 runs 15 residues. Trimming left V 3 bases short and J 9 bases short, with 21 bases between. Looked up from germline, CDR1 is GTSNPN and CDR2 is SVGIG (reference sequence). CDR3 DNA: TGTGCCTGGAGCGCGTTTTGGATAACGGAAGCTGAGCAGTTCTTC. Translation: CAWSAFWITEAEQFF.

This clone was observed a few times. This chain connects TRBV19 to TRBJ2-1, with unresolved D. The ends were cut back, 7 bases at V and 3 bases at J, with 16 bases in the middle. This CDR3 region has 15 residues. Germline CDR1 LNHDA, CDR2 SQIVND (reference sequence). CDR3 protein: CASTPRPPIYNEQFF. Written as DNA, the CDR3 is TGTGCCAGTACCCCCAGGCCTCCTATCTACAATGAGCAGTTCTTC.

The V and J genes are TRBV7-2 and TRBJ2-4; TRBD2 agrees at 9 bases. The length of the CDR3 is 16 residues. Germline V gene data show CDR1 as SGHTA and CDR2 as FQGNSA. V dropped 1 base and J dropped 7; count of bases not matched to a gene: 8. The CDR3 sequence is CASSLGPVAGGNIQYF. DNA for the CDR3: TGTGCCAGCAGCTTAGGCCCCGTCGCGGGGGGGAACATTCAGTACTTC.

This clone was recorded a few times. The V gene is TRBV28, the J gene TRBJ1-6; the D is unclear. CDR1 and CDR2 (germline): MDHEN, SYDVKM. The V and J ends lost 2 bases and 6 bases respectively, with 8 bases between them. CDR3 length equals 14 residues. The CDR3 protein is CASSLHKSNSPLHF. The CDR3 DNA sequence: TGTGCCAGCAGTTTACACAAGTCTAATTCACCCCTCCACTTT.

This clone was seen more than once but under ten times. The chain combines TRBV5-1 with TRBJ1-1; D is unresolved. The germline CDR1 and CDR2 sequences are SGHRS and YFSETQ. The V gene lost 4 bases and the J gene lost 0 bases, with 13 bases spanning the gap. The CDR3 extends over 15 amino acids. The DNA for the CDR3 is TGCGCCAGCAGCCTCGAGGGCTTTATGAACACTGAAGCTTTCTTT. The encoded protein is CASSLEGFMNTEAFF.

J is TRBJ1-2 and V is TRBV7-3; D ambiguous. The germline gives CDR1 SGHTA, CDR2 FQGTGA. The CDR3 loop spans 8 amino acids. Written as DNA, the CDR3 is TGTGCGCCAGGTGGCTACACCTTC. Translating it yields CAPGGYTF.

The chain couples TRBV30 to TRBJ2-7, with D perhaps matching TRBD2 (6 bases). CDR1 and CDR2 (germline): GTSNPN, SVGIG (reference sequence). There are 12 residues in the CDR3. Trimming removed 8 bases from V and 1 base from J, with 12 bases in between. The CDR3 coding sequence is TGTGCCGCCGCCGGGACTTCCTACGAGCAGTACTTC. Amino acid sequence: CAAAGTSYEQYF.

This chain uses TRBV29-1 with TRBJ1-1, with unresolved D. The germline CDR1 and CDR2 sequences are SQVTM and ANQGSEA. The CDR3 loop spans 12 amino acids. Trimming shortened V by 7 bases and J by 4 bases, and 13 bases separated the two germline ends. CDR3 in amino acids: CSASGKGTEAFF. In nucleotides, the CDR3 is TGCAGCGCCAGTGGAAAGGGCACTGAAGCTTTCTTT.

The V call is TRBV9, the J call TRBJ2-3; 9 nucleotides align to TRBD2. The CDR3 is made up of 14 amino acids. With 4 bases clipped from V and 4 bases from J, the junction kept 4 bases outside the gene matches. The germline V gene encodes CDR1 SGDLS and CDR2 YYNGEE. The CDR3 loop reads CASSPGLASDTQYF. The DNA of the CDR3 is TGTGCCAGCAGCCCGGGACTAGCATCAGATACGCAGTATTTT.

This rearrangement joins TRBV19 to TRBJ2-5, with 10 bases aligning to TRBD2. The V and J ends lost 5 bases and 3 bases, in that order; junction bases with no gene match: 3. Germline CDR1 is LNHDA and CDR2 is SQIVND (reference sequence). The CDR3 totals 14 residues. The CDR3 DNA is TGTGCCAGTAGTCCCAGCGGGAGGGAAGAGACCCAGTACTTC. Translated: CASSPSGREETQYF.

Worth noting for this clone: The junction departs from germline at one end; a sequencing error may be responsible. J is TRBJ2-7 and V is TRBV11-2; no clear D gene. There are 12 residues in the CDR3. CDR1 and CDR2 (germline): SGHAT, FQNNGV. In DNA, the CDR3 is TGTGCCAGCCGCCTTCCCGCTAGGCCGGAATTATTC. Translated: CASRLPARPELF. Drawing the rest from reference TRBV11-2 and TRBJ2-7, the complete variable domain is EAGVAQSPRYKIIEKRQSVAFWCNPISGHATLYWYQQILGQGPKLLIQFQNNGVVDDSQLPKDRFSAERLKGVDSTLKIQPAKLEDSAVYLCASRLPARPELFGPGTRLTVT.

The chain couples TRBV5-4 to TRBJ2-5, with 8 bases aligning to TRBD1. V lost 7 bases, J lost 4 bases, and 6 bases stayed unmatched. The germline gives CDR1 SGHNT, CDR2 YYREEE (reference sequence). The CDR3 has 13 amino acids. The CDR3 DNA reads TGTGCCAGCTCCAGGGGGCTAACAGAGACCCAGTACTTC. This codes for CASSRGLTETQYF.

The CDR3 region is CASRLRGGSTLDTQYF. For the CDR3, the DNA is TGTGCCAGCCGCCTGAGGGGCGGGTCCACATTGGATACGCAGTATTTT. This rearrangement joins TRBV6-4 to TRBJ2-3; possibly TRBD1 or TRBD2 for D (5 bases each). Germline V lookup: CDR1 MRHNA, CDR2 SNTAGT. The germline V and J ends were trimmed by 8 bases and 6 bases, with 24 bases remaining between them. The CDR3 runs to 16 residues.

The chain joins TRBV5-6 to TRBJ2-2; D gene uncertain. V was pared by 4 bases and J by 6 bases, with 13 bases between. The CDR3 runs 14 residues. The V gene's germline CDR1 is SGHDT and CDR2 YYEEEE. The CDR3 DNA reads TGTGCCAGCAGCCGTACTAACGATGCCGGGGAGCTGTTTTTT. Its translation is CASSRTNDAGELFF.

This clone was detected a few times. This CDR3 is CAWSVPYRPTMGYTF. The CDR3 DNA reads TGTGCCTGGAGTGTACCTTACAGGCCAACTATGGGCTACACCTTC. This rearrangement joins TRBV30 to TRBJ1-2, with D possibly matching TRBD1 (5 bases). Germline CDR1 and CDR2: GTSNPN and SVGIG (reference sequence). CDR3 length: 15 amino acids. V was cut by 0 bases and J by 8 bases, with 19 bases left in between. The entire variable domain, with the rest obtained from reference TRBV30 and TRBJ1-2, is as follows: SQTIHQWPATLVQPVGSPLSLECTVEGTSNPNLYWYRQAAGRGLQLLFYSVGIGQISSEVPQNLSASRPQDRQFILSSKKLLLSDSGFYLCAWSVPYRPTMGYTFGSGTRLTVV.

This clone turned up a few times. The chain is built from TRBV5-4 and TRBJ2-1; a possible D gene is TRBD2 (7 bases). Germline V CDR1 and CDR2: SGHNT, YYREEE (reference sequence). CDR3 size: 15 residues. Trimming pared 2 bases from V and 3 bases from J, leaving 12 bases between. CDR3 DNA: TGTGCCAGCAGCTTAGGCGGGGGCGACTACAATGAGCAGTTCTTC. It specifies CASSLGGGDYNEQFF. Looking up the rest from reference TRBV5-4 and TRBJ2-1 gives the full variable domain: ETGVTQSPTHLIKTRGQQVTLRCSSQSGHNTVSWYQQALGQGPQFIFQYYREEENGRGNFPPRFSGLQFPNYSSELNVNALELDDSALYLCASSLGGGDYNEQFFGPGTRLTVL.

This chain connects TRBV19 to TRBJ1-1; D possibly corresponds to TRBD1 (5 bases). There are 14 residues in the CDR3. Germline assignment: CDR1 LNHDA and CDR2 SQIVND (reference sequence). V was pared by 2 bases and J by 4 bases, with 11 bases between. The CDR3 region has the DNA TGTGCCAGTAGTATAACTGGGAGGGGCACTGAAGCTTTCTTT. Translated: CASSITGRGTEAFF. The full variable domain, completed using reference TRBV19 and TRBJ1-1, is DGGITQSPKYLFRKEGQNVTLSCEQNLNHDAMYWYRQDPGQGLRLIYYSQIVNDFQKGDIAEGYSVSREKKESFPLTVTSAQKNPTAFYLCASSITGRGTEAFFGQGTRLTVV.

This rearrangement joins TRBV23-1 to TRBJ1-1; D remains ambiguous. TRBV23-1 is flagged as an ORF with uncertain function. V shed 4 bases and J shed 3 bases, with 6 bases lying between them. CDR3 size: 12 residues. CDR3 nucleotide sequence: TGCGCCAGCAGTCGCACAGACACTGAAGCTTTCTTT. Translated, it gives CASSRTDTEAFF.

CDR3 in DNA: TGTGCCAGCAGTTCCCCTAATCGGGAGACCCAGTACTTC. This sequence encodes CASSSPNRETQYF. The rearrangement uses TRBV28 and TRBJ2-5, with D uncertain. This CDR3 region has 13 residues. The V and J ends lost 4 bases and 5 bases respectively, with 11 bases between them. Germline-derived CDR1 and CDR2 are MDHEN and SYDVKM.